The clone carrying this T cell receptor beta chain was counted ten times or more. Antigen unknown. TCR beta CDR3 region amplification was performed from RNA transcripts. A first-round RT-PCR of the TCR CDR3 used the HTBI primer set. From the multiplex PCR reads, TCRdb called clonotypes with MiXCR, one entry per CDR3 protein. The sample includes tens of thousands of distinct CDR3 sequences, roughly 50% of them seen just once. Each 10 ml fresh peripheral blood draw supplied the PBMCs. The sample originates from a study of T cells in Graves' hyperthyroidism and ophthalmopathy. About the study: Before treatment of any kind, peripheral blood was taken at initial diagnosis. General study findings and limits: Ophthalmopathy was model-predicted a median roughly six months pre-onset. Also found in blood were most expanded thyroid clonotypes above 0.001.

The CDR3 length is 14 residues. The V gene's germline CDR1 is SEHNR and CDR2 FQNEAQ (reference sequence). Trimming shortened V by 11 bases and J by 0 bases, and 14 bases separated the two germline ends. The chain links TRBV7-9 to TRBJ2-1; D uncertain. Sample: blood. The clonotype comes from a woman in her twenties or thirties with Graves' ophthalmopathy. CDR3 bases: TGTGCCGGTGAAAAAGGAAGCTCCTACAATGAGCAGTTCTTC. Amino acid sequence: CAGEKGSSYNEQFF.